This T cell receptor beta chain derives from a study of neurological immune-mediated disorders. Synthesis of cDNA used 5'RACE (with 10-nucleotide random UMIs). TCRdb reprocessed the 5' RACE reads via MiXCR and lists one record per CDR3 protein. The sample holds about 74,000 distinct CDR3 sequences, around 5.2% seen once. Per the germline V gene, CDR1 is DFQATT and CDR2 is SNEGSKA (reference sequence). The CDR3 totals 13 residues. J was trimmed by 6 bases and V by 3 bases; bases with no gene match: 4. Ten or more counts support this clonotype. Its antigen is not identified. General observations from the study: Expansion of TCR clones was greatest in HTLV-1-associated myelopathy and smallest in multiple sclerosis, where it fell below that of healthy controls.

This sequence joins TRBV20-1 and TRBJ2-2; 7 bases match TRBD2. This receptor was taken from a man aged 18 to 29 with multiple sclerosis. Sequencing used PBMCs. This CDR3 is CSASRLAAGELFF. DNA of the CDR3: TGCAGTGCTAGTAGGCTAGCGGCCGGGGAGCTGTTTTTT.